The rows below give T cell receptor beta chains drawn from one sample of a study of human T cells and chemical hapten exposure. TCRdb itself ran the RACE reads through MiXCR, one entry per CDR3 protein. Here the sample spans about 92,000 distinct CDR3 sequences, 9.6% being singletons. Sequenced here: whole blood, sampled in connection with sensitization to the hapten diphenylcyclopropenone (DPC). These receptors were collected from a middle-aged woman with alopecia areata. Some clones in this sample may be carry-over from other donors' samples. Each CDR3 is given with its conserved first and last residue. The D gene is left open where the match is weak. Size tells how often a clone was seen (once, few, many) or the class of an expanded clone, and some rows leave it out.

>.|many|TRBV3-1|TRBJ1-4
CASSRRDPATNEKLFF
TGTGCCAGCAGCCGTCGGGACCCCGCAACTAATGAAAAACTGTTTTTT
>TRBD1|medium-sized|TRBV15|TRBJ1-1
CATSVLRGGTEAFF
TGTGCCACCAGCGTTCTCAGAGGGGGCACCGAAGCTTTCTTT
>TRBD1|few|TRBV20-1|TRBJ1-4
CSAIRTGENEKLFF
TGCAGTGCTATAAGGACAGGGGAGAATGAAAAACTGTTTTTT
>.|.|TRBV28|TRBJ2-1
CASSLNRAEQFF
TGTGCCAGCAGTCTCAACAGGGCTGAGCAGTTCTTC
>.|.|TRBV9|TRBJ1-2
CASSVGVDYGYTF
TGTGCCAGCAGCGTAGGAGTTGACTATGGCTACACCTTC
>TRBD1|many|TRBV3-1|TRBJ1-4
CASSQANRGLYEKLFF
TGTGCCAGCAGCCAGGCCAACAGGGGGCTGTATGAAAAACTGTTTTTT
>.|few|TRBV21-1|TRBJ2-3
CASSSRDRGQGTQYF
TGTGCCAGCAGCTCCCGGGACAGGGGGCAGGGTACGCAGTATTTT
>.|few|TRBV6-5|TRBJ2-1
CASSYTPSSLGYNEQFF
TGTGCCAGCAGTTACACCCCCAGCTCCCTGGGTTACAATGAGCAGTTCTTC
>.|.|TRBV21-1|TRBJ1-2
CASSPPPGVRYGYTF
TGTGCCAGCAGCCCCCCCCCGGGGGTGCGGTATGGCTACACCTTC
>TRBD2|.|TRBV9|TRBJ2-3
CASSLFPPLAGGGSTDTQYF
TGTGCCAGCAGCCTTTTCCCCCCGCTAGCGGGGGGAGGTAGCACAGATACGCAGTATTTT
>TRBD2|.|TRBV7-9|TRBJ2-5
CASSPKRAGDQETQYF
TGTGCCAGCAGCCCGAAGCGAGCGGGGGACCAAGAGACCCAGTACTTC
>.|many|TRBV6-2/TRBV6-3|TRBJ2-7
CASSIGRRTYEQYF
TGTGCCAGCAGCATTGGACGGAGGACGTACGAGCAGTACTTC
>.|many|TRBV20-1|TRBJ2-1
CSARLVGGRYNEQFF
TGCAGTGCTAGATTGGTCGGGGGGCGATACAATGAGCAGTTCTTC
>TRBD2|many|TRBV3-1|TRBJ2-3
CASSQEGVQRGVTTDTQYF
TGTGCCAGCAGCCAAGAAGGTGTCCAGCGGGGGGTCACCACAGATACGCAGTATTTT
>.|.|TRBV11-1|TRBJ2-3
CASSLALAPTDTQYF
TGTGCCAGCAGCTTAGCGCTAGCGCCTACAGATACGCAGTATTTT
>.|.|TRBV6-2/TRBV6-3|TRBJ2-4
CASSQPGGPGNIQYF
TGTGCCAGCAGTCAACCCGGGGGGCCGGGTAACATTCAGTACTTC
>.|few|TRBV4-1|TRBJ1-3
CASSLQSSGNTIYF
TGCGCCAGCAGCCTCCAGAGCTCTGGAAACACCATATATTTT
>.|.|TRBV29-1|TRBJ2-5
CSVEEGAQTQYF
TGCAGCGTTGAGGAGGGGGCGCAGACCCAGTACTTC
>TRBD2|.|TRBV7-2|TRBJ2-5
CASSLALFRSSGAQETQYF
TGTGCCAGCAGCTTAGCCCTATTCCGCTCCAGCGGGGCCCAAGAGACCCAGTACTTC
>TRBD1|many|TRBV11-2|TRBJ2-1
CASSPVGTGHYNEQFF
TGTGCCAGCAGCCCAGTGGGGACAGGGCACTACAATGAGCAGTTCTTC
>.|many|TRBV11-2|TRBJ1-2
CASSSNYGYTF
TGTGCCAGCAGCTCAAACTATGGCTACACCTTC
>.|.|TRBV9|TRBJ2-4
CASSSQGYIQYF
TGTGCCAGCAGCTCACAGGGATACATTCAGTACTTC
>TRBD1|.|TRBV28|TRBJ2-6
CASSSGTGNTGANVLTF
TGTGCCAGCAGTTCGGGGACAGGGAACACTGGGGCCAACGTCCTGACTTTC